These T cell receptor beta chains were read from a single sample in a study of shared clonotypes between healthy human individuals. Assay: immunoSEQ multiplex PCR; the TCRdb copy retains only in-frame clones and omits some. There are approximately 740,000 clones in the sample; around 93% occur only once, and around 24% lies in the top ten. The sample taken for sequencing was naive CD8+ T cells sorted from blood. These receptors were taken from a man aged 30-40 years in good health. The CDR3 runs from the conserved cysteine through the conserved F or W. D genes are given only for firm matches. Clone size, where shown, is once, few, many, or a class for clones that have expanded.

j_call v_call d_call clone_size cdr3_aa cdr3_nt
TRBJ1-5 TRBV28 . . CASSLLGGANQPQHF TGTGCCAGCAGTTTATTAGGAGGGGCGAATCAGCCCCAGCATTTT
TRBJ1-1 TRBV29-1 . . CSVEVIDPEAFF TGCAGCGTTGAAGTGATAGATCCCGAAGCTTTCTTT
TRBJ2-2 TRBV27 . . CASSFPSGQNTGELFF TGTGCCAGCAGTTTCCCTTCGGGACAAAACACCGGGGAGCTGTTTTTT
TRBJ1-5 TRBV7-8 . . CASSLGGGQPQHF TGTGCCAGCAGCTTAGGGGGAGGGCAGCCCCAGCATTTT
TRBJ2-7 TRBV5-1 TRBD1 . CASSPKTGGGEQYF TGCGCCAGCAGCCCAAAGACAGGGGGCGGCGAGCAGTACTTC
TRBJ2-1 TRBV6-6 . . CASSNPGAHEQFF TGTGCCAGCAGTAACCCCGGGGCCCATGAGCAGTTCTTC
TRBJ1-2 TRBV21-1 . . CASSKKGGPLNYGYTF TGTGCCAGCAGCAAAAAAGGGGGCCCACTTAACTATGGCTACACCTTC
TRBJ2-5 TRBV19 TRBD1 . CASSIGQGVEETQYF TGTGCCAGTAGTATCGGACAGGGCGTTGAAGAGACCCAGTACTTC
TRBJ2-1 TRBV29-1 . . CSVEDLGWRFF TGCAGCGTTGAAGATCTGGGGTGGAGGTTCTTC
TRBJ1-5 TRBV5-1 . . CASREGFTGKGNQPQHF TGCGCCAGCAGGGAGGGGTTCACAGGGAAGGGAAATCAGCCCCAGCATTTT
TRBJ2-5 TRBV4-3 TRBD1 . CASSLSQGTGETQYF TGCGCCAGCAGCCTTTCACAGGGGACGGGGGAGACCCAGTACTTC
TRBJ2-2 TRBV7-7 . once CASSHGTGELFF TGTGCTAGCAGCCATGGCACCGGGGAGCTGTTTTTT
TRBJ2-5 TRBV5-1 . . CASSLLEGSGSRGTQYF TGCGCCAGCAGCTTGCTAGAGGGCAGTGGCTCCCGGGGGACCCAGTACTTC
TRBJ1-1 TRBV7-9 . . CASSSPRAGDSERTEAFF TGTGCCAGCAGCTCCCCCCGGGCAGGGGATAGTGAAAGGACTGAAGCTTTCTTT
TRBJ1-2 TRBV5-4 . . CASSLAGSLNGYTF TGTGCCAGCAGCTTGGCGGGCAGTTTAAACGGCTACACCTTC
TRBJ1-3 TRBV11-2 TRBD1 . CASSPGTASGNTIYF TGTGCCAGCAGCCCCGGGACAGCTTCTGGAAACACCATATATTTT
TRBJ1-4 TRBV7-9 . once CASMYASTNEKLFF TGTGCCAGCATGTATGCTTCAACTAATGAAAAACTGTTTTTT
TRBJ1-5 TRBV4-1 . once CASSQDGSFQPQHF TGCGCCAGCAGCCAAGATGGAAGTTTTCAGCCCCAGCATTTT
TRBJ2-7 TRBV27 . . CASPTQGPIFTYEQYF TGTGCCAGCCCGACCCAGGGACCTATATTTACCTACGAGCAGTACTTC
TRBJ2-3 TRBV7-9 . once CGFGTDTQYF TGTGGGTTCGGGACAGATACGCAGTATTTT
TRBJ2-7 TRBV29-1 TRBD1 . CSVENGQGSYEQYF TGCAGCGTTGAAAACGGACAGGGATCCTACGAGCAGTACTTC
TRBJ1-2 TRBV30 . . CAWSVSRGNYGYTF TGTGCCTGGAGTGTGTCACGGGGGAACTATGGCTACACCTTC
TRBJ1-5 TRBV19 . once CASSMIFGLSDQPQHF TGTGCCAGTAGTATGATTTTCGGGTTGAGTGATCAGCCCCAGCATTTT
TRBJ2-7 TRBV7-9 . . CASSAYSGGEQYF TGTGCCAGCAGCGCCTATAGTGGGGGCGAGCAGTACTTC
TRBJ2-2 TRBV5-8 TRBD2 few CASTASGTLGGELFF TGTGCCAGCACAGCTAGCGGGACCCTAGGCGGGGAGCTGTTTTTT
TRBJ2-1 TRBV7-3 . . CASSLQGNEQFF TGTGCCAGCAGCTTACAGGGCAATGAGCAGTTCTTC
TRBJ1-1 TRBV7-6 TRBD1 . CASSLALGQGPEAFF TGTGCCAGCAGCTTAGCGCTGGGACAGGGACCTGAAGCTTTCTTT
TRBJ1-1 TRBV5-1 . . CATKGGNTEAFF TGCGCCACAAAGGGGGGGAACACTGAAGCTTTCTTT
TRBJ2-7 TRBV9 . . CASSAQSVSRSEQYF TGTGCCAGCAGCGCTCAATCTGTAAGCCGGTCCGAGCAGTACTTC
TRBJ2-1 TRBV11-1 TRBD2 few CASSATGLAGDNEQFF TGTGCCAGCAGCGCAACGGGACTAGCGGGTGACAATGAGCAGTTCTTC
TRBJ2-2 TRBV7-7 . . CASSPEVGSNTGELFF TGTGCCAGCAGCCCCGAGGTCGGGTCCAACACCGGGGAGCTGTTTTTT
TRBJ2-1 TRBV10-3 . . CAISVGDNEQFF TGTGCCATCAGTGTGGGGGACAATGAGCAGTTCTTC
TRBJ2-7 TRBV6-1 . . CASRFLYEQYF TGTGCCAGCAGGTTCCTCTACGAGCAGTACTTC
TRBJ2-7 TRBV11-2 . . CASSLESPYEQYF TGTGCCAGCAGCCTAGAGTCCCCCTACGAGCAGTACTTC
TRBJ1-2 TRBV29-1 . once CSVVRQGAYGYTF TGCAGCGTTGTCCGGCAGGGTGCTTATGGCTACACCTTC
TRBJ2-5 TRBV11-2 TRBD2 . CASSSWTSGLQETQYF TGTGCCAGCAGCTCCTGGACTAGCGGACTGCAAGAGACCCAGTACTTC
TRBJ2-7 TRBV10-3 TRBD2 . CAISAGLADDAYEQYF TGTGCCATCAGTGCCGGACTAGCGGATGACGCCTACGAGCAGTACTTC
TRBJ2-1 TRBV27 TRBD2 . CASSLLSLAGVGLDNEQFF TGTGCCAGCAGTTTACTGTCGCTAGCGGGAGTAGGGTTGGACAATGAGCAGTTCTTC
TRBJ2-3 TRBV18 TRBD1 . CASSQSGTGYTDTQYF TGTGCCAGCTCGCAATCCGGGACAGGGTACACAGATACGCAGTATTTT
TRBJ2-7 TRBV4-1 . . CASSQQGRGYEQYF TGCGCCAGCAGCCAGCAGGGTCGTGGCTACGAGCAGTACTTC
TRBJ2-2 TRBV28 TRBD2 . CASSLTILAGDLGELFF TGTGCCAGCAGCCTAACCATACTAGCGGGAGACCTCGGGGAGCTGTTTTTT
TRBJ2-1 TRBV27 TRBD2 . CASTEGTSAYNEQFF TGTGCCAGCACCGAGGGGACTAGCGCCTACAATGAGCAGTTCTTC
TRBJ2-2 TRBV9 . . CASSVGGSNTGELFF TGTGCCAGCAGCGTAGGAGGGTCCAACACCGGGGAGCTGTTTTTT
TRBJ1-4 TRBV10-2 TRBD1 . CASRPGTGLVEKLFF TGCGCCAGCAGGCCCGGGACAGGGCTTGTGGAAAAACTGTTTTTT
TRBJ2-7 TRBV27 . . CASSKQAFVSYEQYF TGTGCCAGCAGTAAACAGGCTTTTGTTTCCTACGAGCAGTACTTC
TRBJ2-6 TRBV9 . . CASSSLRSGANVLTF TGTGCCAGCAGCTCTTTGAGGTCTGGGGCCAACGTCCTGACTTTC
TRBJ2-7 TRBV2 . . CASSEAGYGEQYF TGTGCCAGCAGTGAAGCCGGGTATGGCGAGCAGTACTTC
TRBJ2-7 TRBV27 . once CASSLRFSYEQYF TGTGCCAGCAGTCTCAGGTTTTCCTACGAGCAGTACTTC